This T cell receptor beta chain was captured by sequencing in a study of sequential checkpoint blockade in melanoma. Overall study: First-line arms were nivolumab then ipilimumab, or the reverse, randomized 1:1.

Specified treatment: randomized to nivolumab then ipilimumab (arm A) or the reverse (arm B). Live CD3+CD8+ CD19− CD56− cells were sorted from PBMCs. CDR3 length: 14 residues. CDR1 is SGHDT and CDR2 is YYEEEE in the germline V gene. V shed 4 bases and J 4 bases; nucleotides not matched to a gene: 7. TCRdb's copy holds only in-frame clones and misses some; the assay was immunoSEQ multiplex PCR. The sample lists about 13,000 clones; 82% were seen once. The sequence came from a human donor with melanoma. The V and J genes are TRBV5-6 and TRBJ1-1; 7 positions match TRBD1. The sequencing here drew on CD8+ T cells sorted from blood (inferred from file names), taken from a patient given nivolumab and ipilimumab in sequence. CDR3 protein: CASSLQTGFTEAFF. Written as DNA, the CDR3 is TGTGCCAGCAGCCTTCAGACAGGGTTCACTGAAGCTTTCTTT.